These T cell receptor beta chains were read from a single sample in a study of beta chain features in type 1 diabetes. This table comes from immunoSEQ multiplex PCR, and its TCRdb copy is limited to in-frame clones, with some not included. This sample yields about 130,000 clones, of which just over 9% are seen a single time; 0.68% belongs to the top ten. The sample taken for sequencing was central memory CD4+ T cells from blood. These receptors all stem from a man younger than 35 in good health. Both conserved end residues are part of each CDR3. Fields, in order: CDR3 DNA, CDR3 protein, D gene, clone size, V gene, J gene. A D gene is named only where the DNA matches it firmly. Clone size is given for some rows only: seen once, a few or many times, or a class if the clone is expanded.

CDR3 DNA: TGTGCCAGCAGTCAAACTAGCGGACTATACAATGAGCAGTTCTTC; CDR3 protein: CASSQTSGLYNEQFF; D gene: TRBD2; clone size: few; V gene: TRBV2; J gene: TRBJ2-1
CDR3 DNA: TGTGCCAGTAGTATAGAAGGTAGCGGGGGAGGAGAGACCCAGTACTTC; CDR3 protein: CASSIEGSGGGETQYF; D gene: TRBD2; clone size: .; V gene: TRBV19; J gene: TRBJ2-5
CDR3 DNA: TGTGCCTGGCGGGACAGGGGGCGCACAGATACGCAGTATTTT; CDR3 protein: CAWRDRGRTDTQYF; D gene: TRBD1; clone size: many; V gene: TRBV30; J gene: TRBJ2-3
CDR3 DNA: TGTGCCAGCCGCCCAAAGGGGCCCCTAAATGAGCAGTTCTTC; CDR3 protein: CASRPKGPLNEQFF; D gene: .; clone size: .; V gene: TRBV9; J gene: TRBJ2-1
CDR3 DNA: TGTGCCAGCAGCTTACTGGGACACGGCACAGATACGCAGTATTTT; CDR3 protein: CASSLLGHGTDTQYF; D gene: .; clone size: few; V gene: TRBV7-2; J gene: TRBJ2-3
CDR3 DNA: TGTGCCAGCAGCTTAAGGGAACGGGGGGGCCAAGAGACCCAGTACTTC; CDR3 protein: CASSLRERGGQETQYF; D gene: TRBD2; clone size: .; V gene: TRBV7-2; J gene: TRBJ2-5
CDR3 DNA: TGTGCCAGCAGCTTCGCCGGGTCCCAGGGCGAGACCCAGTACTTC; CDR3 protein: CASSFAGSQGETQYF; D gene: .; clone size: few; V gene: TRBV7-6; J gene: TRBJ2-5
CDR3 DNA: TGTGCCAGCAGCAGAGACTGGGAGACCCAGTACTTC; CDR3 protein: CASSRDWETQYF; D gene: .; clone size: few; V gene: TRBV7-2; J gene: TRBJ2-5
CDR3 DNA: TGTGCCAGCAAAGCTACAGGGGGGGCGTACACTGAAGCTTTCTTT; CDR3 protein: CASKATGGAYTEAFF; D gene: TRBD1; clone size: .; V gene: TRBV6-5; J gene: TRBJ1-1
CDR3 DNA: TGCGCCAGCAGCTTTAGCGGGGGGGCAAGTGAGACCCAGTACTTC; CDR3 protein: CASSFSGGASETQYF; D gene: TRBD2; clone size: .; V gene: TRBV5-1; J gene: TRBJ2-5
CDR3 DNA: TGTGCCAGCAGCCGCAGTTCACAGGGTAAGCCTGAAGCTTTCTTT; CDR3 protein: CASSRSSQGKPEAFF; D gene: .; clone size: few; V gene: TRBV14; J gene: TRBJ1-1
CDR3 DNA: TGTGCCAGCAGCTTAGAATCCGCGCGGGGAGCAGATACGCAGTATTTT; CDR3 protein: CASSLESARGADTQYF; D gene: .; clone size: .; V gene: TRBV11-3; J gene: TRBJ2-3
CDR3 DNA: TGTGCCAGCGGCCGGCGGGGGTTAGATACGCAGTATTTT; CDR3 protein: CASGRRGLDTQYF; D gene: TRBD2; clone size: .; V gene: TRBV7-2; J gene: TRBJ2-3
CDR3 DNA: TGCGCCAGCAGCCAATTAGCGGGGGTAGCCAAAAACATTCAGTACTTC; CDR3 protein: CASSQLAGVAKNIQYF; D gene: TRBD2; clone size: .; V gene: TRBV4-1; J gene: TRBJ2-4
CDR3 DNA: TGTGCCAGCAGCAGGAGGGTGCGGCAGTCGTACAATGAGCAGTTCTTC; CDR3 protein: CASSRRVRQSYNEQFF; D gene: .; clone size: many; V gene: TRBV28; J gene: TRBJ2-1
CDR3 DNA: TGTGCCAGCGGGATCACAGGGGTCGAGACCCAGTACTTC; CDR3 protein: CASGITGVETQYF; D gene: TRBD1; clone size: many; V gene: TRBV14; J gene: TRBJ2-5
CDR3 DNA: TGTGCCAGCAGCTGGGACAGGGCCTCAGAGACCCAGTACTTC; CDR3 protein: CASSWDRASETQYF; D gene: TRBD1; clone size: .; V gene: TRBV5-6; J gene: TRBJ2-5
CDR3 DNA: TGCAGCGTTGAAAACAGAAACCACGAGCAGTACTTC; CDR3 protein: CSVENRNHEQYF; D gene: .; clone size: few; V gene: TRBV29-1; J gene: TRBJ2-7
CDR3 DNA: TGTGCCAGTAGTACTCGGTCTGGGGCCAACGTCCTGACTTTC; CDR3 protein: CASSTRSGANVLTF; D gene: .; clone size: .; V gene: TRBV19; J gene: TRBJ2-6
CDR3 DNA: TGTGCCATCAGTGAGCGGGAAAATGGTTCACCCCTCCACTTT; CDR3 protein: CAISERENGSPLHF; D gene: .; clone size: many; V gene: TRBV10-3; J gene: TRBJ1-6
CDR3 DNA: TGTGCCAGCAGTTCCCCCAGGGTTGGCACAGATACGCAGTATTTT; CDR3 protein: CASSSPRVGTDTQYF; D gene: .; clone size: many; V gene: TRBV28; J gene: TRBJ2-3
CDR3 DNA: TGTGCCAGCAGCTTAATCGGCGGGGCCTCCTACAATGAGCAGTTCTTC; CDR3 protein: CASSLIGGASYNEQFF; D gene: .; clone size: few; V gene: TRBV7-8; J gene: TRBJ2-1
CDR3 DNA: TGTGCCAGCAGTTTTACAGGGACACATTCACCCCTCCACTTT; CDR3 protein: CASSFTGTHSPLHF; D gene: .; clone size: few; V gene: TRBV2; J gene: TRBJ1-6
CDR3 DNA: TGTGCCAGCAGCTTCCTTCCACTTAGCGGGGCGGCGGGAGATACGCAGTATTTT; CDR3 protein: CASSFLPLSGAAGDTQYF; D gene: TRBD2; clone size: .; V gene: TRBV7-8; J gene: TRBJ2-3
CDR3 DNA: TGTGCCAGCAGCGTAGAGGCGGGGGCCTTCAATGAGCAGTTCTTC; CDR3 protein: CASSVEAGAFNEQFF; D gene: .; clone size: many; V gene: TRBV9; J gene: TRBJ2-1
CDR3 DNA: TGTGCCAGCAGCTTGGACGGGTACCAAGAGACCCAGTACTTC; CDR3 protein: CASSLDGYQETQYF; D gene: .; clone size: few; V gene: TRBV5-4; J gene: TRBJ2-5
CDR3 DNA: TGTGCCAGCAGCCCTAGGACAGGGCCCAATCAGCCCCAGCATTTT; CDR3 protein: CASSPRTGPNQPQHF; D gene: TRBD1; clone size: .; V gene: TRBV7-2; J gene: TRBJ1-5
CDR3 DNA: TGTGCCAGTAGTGCCAGTAGTATAGTCCTTCGGGCAGCGGGCGTTAATGAGCAGTTCTTC; CDR3 protein: CASSASSIVLRAAGVNEQFF; D gene: .; clone size: few; V gene: TRBV19; J gene: TRBJ2-1
CDR3 DNA: TGTGCCAGCAGCGTAGTCTCGAACACTGAAGCTTTCTTT; CDR3 protein: CASSVVSNTEAFF; D gene: .; clone size: few; V gene: TRBV9; J gene: TRBJ1-1
CDR3 DNA: TGCAGCGTAGACACAGGGAGAGAGACCCAGTACTTC; CDR3 protein: CSVDTGRETQYF; D gene: .; clone size: .; V gene: TRBV29-1; J gene: TRBJ2-5
CDR3 DNA: TGTGCCAGCAGTCCTCGGACAGGGGGCACAGATACGCAGTATTTT; CDR3 protein: CASSPRTGGTDTQYF; D gene: TRBD1; clone size: many; V gene: TRBV28; J gene: TRBJ2-3
CDR3 DNA: TGTGCCAGCAGCGTAGGGTCCGGGGGGGTTTTTTCAGATACGCAGTATTTT; CDR3 protein: CASSVGSGGVFSDTQYF; D gene: TRBD2; clone size: .; V gene: TRBV9; J gene: TRBJ2-3
CDR3 DNA: TGTGCCAGCTCACCACCGGGGACAGGGGGTGTTGAGCAGTTCTTC; CDR3 protein: CASSPPGTGGVEQFF; D gene: TRBD1; clone size: .; V gene: TRBV18; J gene: TRBJ2-1